This T cell receptor beta chain comes out of a study of T cells after yellow fever vaccination. General study points: The secondary response showed a weaker magnitude and a faster peak, day 5 versus 15.

As TCR cDNA was made by 5'RACE template switching, a universal primer site and UMIs were added. MiXCR was run by TCRdb on the 5' RACE reads, yielding one entry per CDR3 protein. The profile shows fewer than 450,000 distinct CDR3 sequences, about 9.9% of them singletons. In regard to this clonotype: Its antigen is unknown.

The CDR3 loop spans 16 amino acids. Germline V gene lookup returns CDR1 SNHLY and CDR2 FYNNEI. Trimming took 3 bases from V and 1 from J; bases not matched to a gene: 4. The sequencing here drew on PBMCs, taken on the day of the first yellow fever vaccination. This TCR was sampled from a man aged 18 to 30 who received the YFV17D yellow fever vaccine. The chain is built from TRBV2 and TRBJ2-3, with 10 nucleotides matching TRBD2. As DNA, the CDR3 is TGTGCCAGCAGTGACCCCGGGACTAGCGGCACAGATACGCAGTATTTT. Encoded protein: CASSDPGTSGTDTQYF.